The rows below give T cell receptor beta chains drawn from one sample of a study of blood T cell repertoires in COVID-19. Profiling relied on immunoSEQ multiplex PCR, and the TCRdb table lists in-frame clones only, not all of them. Found here are 78,000 or so clones, approximately 80% of them singletons; the top ten hold around 6%. Sample: peripheral blood. These receptors were collected from a woman aged 60-75 years with acute or convalescent COVID-19. The conserved cysteine and the conserved F or W are not part of the CDR3 here. A D gene is named only where the DNA matches it firmly.

TRBV11-2 TRBD2 ASSLDPLAGAYEQY
TRBV27 NA ASRVRGNTEAF
TRBV6-6 NA ASRTDLNTEAF
TRBV30 TRBD1 AWSAAAGGRNTIY
TRBV27 NA ASSLSRTLMALNYGYT
TRBV6-5 TRBD1 ASTGTGGNEQY
TRBV5-6 TRBD1 ASRRGQNGYT
TRBV15 TRBD1 ATSRVDRGYTGELF
TRBV5-1 TRBD2 ASSFGGFAGGPTTGELF
TRBV5-1 TRBD1 ASSFRDRNTEAF
TRBV6-6 TRBD1 ASSLGQGGTEAF
TRBV19 NA ASSTPGGPNTEAF
TRBV5-5 TRBD1 ASSLEEGARSPLH
TRBV9 TRBD1 ASSVGQGASGSPLH
TRBV6-1 NA ASSEAAFNGNTIY
TRBV5-1 NA ASSFGSHGETQY
TRBV5-4 NA ASSSGDQPQH
TRBV2 NA ASSDRGAGYGYT
TRBV18 NA ASSPRQLSYNEQF
TRBV27 NA ASHPWGGMSNQPQH
TRBV10-3 TRBD2 AISESRLAGTEQY
TRBV9 NA ASSVALGTATSYNEQF
TRBV20-1 NA SARDQNTQY
TRBV10-3 NA ATTPSSPNTGELF